Following are 9 T cell receptor beta chains from one sample sequenced in a study of CD8+ T cells in alopecia areata. Sequencing used cDNA as its template, made by extracting RNA and reverse transcribing it. Profiled with immunoSEQ multiplex PCR; TCRdb holds only in-frame clones, not every one. The sample records around 250,000 clones, 67% being singletons. The sequencing used CD4+ T cells sorted from blood, collected at week 0. The receptors were sampled from a human donor with alopecia areata.

This rearrangement joins TRBV7-9 to TRBJ1-4, with 9 nucleotides matching TRBD1. CDR1 is SEHNR and CDR2 is FQNEAQ in the germline V gene (reference sequence). This CDR3 has 14 residues. V lost 5 bases to trimming and J lost 5 bases; unmatched junction nucleotides: 3. The CDR3 reads CASSHRGLNEKLFF. The DNA for the CDR3 is TGTGCCAGCAGCCACAGGGGGCTCAATGAAAAACTGTTTTTT.

This sequence joins TRBV9 and TRBJ2-1, with TRBD1 matching 9 bases. The CDR3 loop spans 15 amino acids. V shed 1 base, J shed 5 bases, and the junction held 4 bases outside the gene matches. The germline gives CDR1 SGDLS, CDR2 YYNGEE. CDR3 bases: TGTGCCAGCAGCGTAACCGGGACAGGGAACAATGAGCAGTTCTTC. Its translation is CASSVTGTGNNEQFF.

This clone has only a few counts. The genes are TRBV13 and TRBJ1-6; D not resolved. Trimming shortened V by 2 bases and J by 4 bases, and 18 bases separated the two germline ends. Germline V gene data show CDR1 as PRHDT and CDR2 as FYEKMQ (reference sequence). The CDR3 loop spans 18 amino acids. CDR3 amino acids: CASSLNPHTSGYNSPLHF. In DNA, the CDR3 is TGTGCCAGCAGCTTAAATCCCCATACGTCGGGGTATAATTCACCCCTCCACTTT.

The chain links TRBV2 to TRBJ2-1; D gene ambiguous. The CDR3 covers 11 residues. Trimming removed 8 bases at V and 4 bases at J, with 6 bases between. The V gene's germline CDR1 is SNHLY and CDR2 FYNNEI. This CDR3 is CASARYNEQFF. CDR3 sequence (DNA): TGTGCCAGCGCGCGTTACAATGAGCAGTTCTTC.

This clone occurred a few times. V gene TRBV29-1 combines with J gene TRBJ2-7, with 10 nucleotides matching TRBD1. Germline V CDR1 and CDR2: SQVTM, ANQGSEA. The CDR3 runs 14 residues. Trimming took 6 bases from V and 3 from J; bases not matched to a gene: 8. CDR3 sequence reads: CSVGRGTGDYEQYF. In DNA form, the CDR3 reads TGCAGCGTCGGGAGGGGGACAGGGGACTACGAGCAGTACTTC.

The CDR3 is CSVGRDTNTEAFF. CDR3 coding DNA: TGCAGCGTCGGGAGGGACACCAACACTGAAGCTTTCTTT. V is TRBV29-1 and J is TRBJ1-1; D is possibly TRBD1 (6 bases). The CDR3 extends over 13 amino acids. Germline CDR1 reads SQVTM; CDR2 reads ANQGSEA. V was trimmed by 6 bases and J by 2 bases, leaving 13 bases between them.

The chain is built from TRBV7-9 and TRBJ2-5; possibly TRBD2 for D (5 bases). The CDR3 covers 14 residues. From germline, CDR1 is SEHNR and CDR2 FQNEAQ (reference sequence). V shed 6 bases and J shed 4 bases, with 15 bases lying between them. CDR3 in amino acids: CASSPRVYTETQYF. CDR3 sequence (DNA): TGTGCCAGCAGTCCGAGGGTGTACACAGAGACCCAGTACTTC.

Turning to this clone: An end of the junction differs from the germline gene, which may be a read error. The J gene is TRBJ2-3, the V gene TRBV7-2; D is ambiguous. The CDR3 is made up of 14 amino acids. Germline V gives CDR1 SGHTA, CDR2 FQGNSA. CDR3 amino acids: CASRIGRSTDTQYF. For the CDR3, the DNA is TGTGCCAGCAGAATTGGACGCAGCACGGATACGCAGTATTTT.

This clone was seen once. The chain uses TRBV9 and TRBJ2-5, with a weak D call TRBD2 (5 bases). The length of the CDR3 is 13 residues. Per germline, CDR1 SGDLS and CDR2 YYNGEE. Trimming cost V 4 bases and J 3 bases, with 10 bases left between them. CDR3 sequence reads: CASSRRSEETQYF. Written as DNA, the CDR3 is TGTGCCAGCAGCCGGAGGAGCGAAGAGACCCAGTACTTC.